The entry below describes one T cell receptor (beta chain). Its matching antigen is unknown. The data were obtained in a study of post-analysis software for immune sequencing data. Study conclusions and caveats: Significantly lower normalized Chao1 diversity was found in patients with multiple sclerosis relative to controls.

Unique-molecular-identifier-tagged TCR beta cDNA libraries were used. T cells numbering about 0.95 to 11 million gave rise to around 460,000 cDNA molecules. TCRdb independently ran MiXCR on the PCR reads; one entry per CDR3 protein. The repertoire holds a few hundred thousand distinct CDR3 sequences, with roughly 34% as singletons. The source is a girl between 2 and 17 years old with multiple sclerosis. Source material: blood.

CDR3 bases: TGTGCCAGCAGTCTCGACAGGGCCCCCTACAATGAGCAGTTCTTC. Translation gives CASSLDRAPYNEQFF. J is TRBJ2-1 and V is TRBV12-3 or TRBV12-4; 7 nucleotides agree with TRBD1. J gave up 2 bases and V 5 bases, and 6 bases lay outside the gene matches. This CDR3 is built from 15 residues.